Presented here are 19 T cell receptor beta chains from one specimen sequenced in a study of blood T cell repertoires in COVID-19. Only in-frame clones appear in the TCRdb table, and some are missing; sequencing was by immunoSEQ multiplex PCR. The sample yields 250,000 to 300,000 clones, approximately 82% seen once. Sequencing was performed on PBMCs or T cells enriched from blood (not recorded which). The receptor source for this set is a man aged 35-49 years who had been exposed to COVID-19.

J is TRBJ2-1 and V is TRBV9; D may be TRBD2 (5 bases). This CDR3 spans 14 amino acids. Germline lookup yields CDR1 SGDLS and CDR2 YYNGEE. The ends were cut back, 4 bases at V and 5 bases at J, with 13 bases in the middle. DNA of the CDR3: TGTGCCAGCAGCCTATTGGGGAGAGACAATGAGCAGTTCTTC. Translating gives CASSLLGRDNEQFF.

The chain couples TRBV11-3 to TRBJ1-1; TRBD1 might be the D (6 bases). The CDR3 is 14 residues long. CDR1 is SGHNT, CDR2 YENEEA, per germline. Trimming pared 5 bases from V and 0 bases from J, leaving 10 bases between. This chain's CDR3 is CASSQDRLNTEAFF. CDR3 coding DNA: TGTGCCAGCAGCCAGGACAGACTGAACACTGAAGCTTTCTTT. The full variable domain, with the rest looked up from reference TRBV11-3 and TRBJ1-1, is EAGVVQSPRYKIIEKKQPVAFWCNPISGHNTLYWYLQNLGQGPELLIRYENEEAVDDSQLPKDRFSAERLKGVDSTLKIQPAELGDSAVYLCASSQDRLNTEAFFGQGTRLTVV.

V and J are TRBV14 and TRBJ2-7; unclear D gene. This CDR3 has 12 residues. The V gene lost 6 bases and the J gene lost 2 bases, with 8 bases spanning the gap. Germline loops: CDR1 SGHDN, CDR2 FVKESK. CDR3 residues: CASSENAYEQYF. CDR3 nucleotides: TGTGCCAGCAGTGAGAATGCCTACGAGCAGTACTTC.

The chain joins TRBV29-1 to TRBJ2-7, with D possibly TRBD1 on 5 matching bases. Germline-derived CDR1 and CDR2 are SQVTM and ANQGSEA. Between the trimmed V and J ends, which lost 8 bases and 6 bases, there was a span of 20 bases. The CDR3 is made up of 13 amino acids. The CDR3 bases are TGCAGCTATGCCACGACTCAAAGGGGCGAGCAGTACTTC. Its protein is CSYATTQRGEQYF.

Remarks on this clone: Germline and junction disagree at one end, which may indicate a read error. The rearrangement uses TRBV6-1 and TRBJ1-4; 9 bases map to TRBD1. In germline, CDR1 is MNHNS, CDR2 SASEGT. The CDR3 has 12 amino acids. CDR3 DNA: TGTGCCAGCAGTGAAAGCCGGGACAGGGTATATTTT. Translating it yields CASSESRDRVYF.

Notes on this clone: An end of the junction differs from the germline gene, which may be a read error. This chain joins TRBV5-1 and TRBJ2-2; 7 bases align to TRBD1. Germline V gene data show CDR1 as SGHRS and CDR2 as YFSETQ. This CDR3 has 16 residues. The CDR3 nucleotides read TGCGCCAGCAGCTTGGTTCCACAGGGGAACTCCGGGGAGCTGTTTTTT. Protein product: CASSLVPQGNSGELFF.

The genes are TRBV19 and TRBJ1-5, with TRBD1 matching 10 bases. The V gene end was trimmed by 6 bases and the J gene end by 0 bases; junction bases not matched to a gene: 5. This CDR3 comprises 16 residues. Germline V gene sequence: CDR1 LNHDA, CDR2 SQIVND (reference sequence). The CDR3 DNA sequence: TGTGCCAGTAGCCAGGACAGGGGGAATAGCAATCAGCCCCAGCATTTT. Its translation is CASSQDRGNSNQPQHF.

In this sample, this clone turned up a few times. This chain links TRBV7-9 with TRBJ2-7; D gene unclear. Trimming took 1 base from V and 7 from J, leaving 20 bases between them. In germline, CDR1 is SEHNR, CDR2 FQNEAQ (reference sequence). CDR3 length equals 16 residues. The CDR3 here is CASSLGRGNLYEEQYF. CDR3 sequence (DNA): TGTGCCAGCAGCTTAGGTAGAGGCAACCTCTACGAGGAGCAGTACTTC. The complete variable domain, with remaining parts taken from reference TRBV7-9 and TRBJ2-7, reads DTGVSQNPRHKITKRGQNVTFRCDPISEHNRLYWYRQTLGQGPEFLTYFQNEAQLEKSRLLSDRFSAERPKGSFSTLEIQRTEQGDSAMYLCASSLGRGNLYEEQYFGPGTRLTVT.

CDR3 sequence reads: CASSFQGLAEQYF. In DNA, the CDR3 is TGTGCCAGCAGCTTTCAGGGTTTGGCGGAGCAGTACTTC. The chain uses TRBV5-4 and TRBJ2-7, with a tentative D call TRBD1 (5 bases). Germline V gene lookup returns CDR1 SGHNT and CDR2 YYREEE (reference sequence). This CDR3 is 13 amino acids long. The ends were cut back, 2 bases at V and 7 bases at J, with 13 bases in the middle.

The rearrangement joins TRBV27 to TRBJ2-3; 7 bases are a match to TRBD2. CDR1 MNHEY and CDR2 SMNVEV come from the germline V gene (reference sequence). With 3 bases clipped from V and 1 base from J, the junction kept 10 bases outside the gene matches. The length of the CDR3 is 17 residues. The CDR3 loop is CASSFDVAGAGTDTQYF. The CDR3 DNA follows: TGTGCCAGCAGTTTTGATGTCGCGGGAGCTGGCACAGATACGCAGTATTTT.

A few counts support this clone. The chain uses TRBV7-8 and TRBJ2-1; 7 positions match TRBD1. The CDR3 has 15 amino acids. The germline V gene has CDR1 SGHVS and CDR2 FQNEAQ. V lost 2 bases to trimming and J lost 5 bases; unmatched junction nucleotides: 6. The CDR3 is CASSLRDSDDNEQFF. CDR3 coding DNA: TGTGCCAGCAGCTTACGGGACAGTGATGACAATGAGCAGTTCTTC.

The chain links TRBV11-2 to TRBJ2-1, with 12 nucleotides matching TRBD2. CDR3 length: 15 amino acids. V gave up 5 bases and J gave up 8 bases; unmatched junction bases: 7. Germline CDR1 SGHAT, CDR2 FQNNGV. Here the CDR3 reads CASSPGLAGSDEQFF. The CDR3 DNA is TGTGCCAGCAGCCCCGGACTAGCGGGATCGGATGAGCAGTTCTTC. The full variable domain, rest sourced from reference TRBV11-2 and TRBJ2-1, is EAGVAQSPRYKIIEKRQSVAFWCNPISGHATLYWYQQILGQGPKLLIQFQNNGVVDDSQLPKDRFSAERLKGVDSTLKIQPAKLEDSAVYLCASSPGLAGSDEQFFGPGTRLTVL.

CDR3 in DNA: TGCGCCAGCAGTCCCGGGTCTCCTCCCTACAATGAGCAGTTCTTC. Amino acids: CASSPGSPPYNEQFF. The J gene is TRBJ2-1, the V gene TRBV5-1; D is undetermined. Per germline, CDR1 SGHRS and CDR2 YFSETQ. Trimming shortened V by 5 bases and J by 2 bases, and 14 bases separated the two germline ends. The CDR3 covers 15 residues.

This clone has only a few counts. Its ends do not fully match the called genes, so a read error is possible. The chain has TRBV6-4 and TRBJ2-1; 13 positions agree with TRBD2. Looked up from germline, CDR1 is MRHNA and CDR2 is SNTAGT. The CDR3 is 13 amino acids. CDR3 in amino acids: CASSSLAGGPKVF. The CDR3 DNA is TGTGCCAGCAGCTCACTAGCGGGAGGGCCAAAAGTCTTC.

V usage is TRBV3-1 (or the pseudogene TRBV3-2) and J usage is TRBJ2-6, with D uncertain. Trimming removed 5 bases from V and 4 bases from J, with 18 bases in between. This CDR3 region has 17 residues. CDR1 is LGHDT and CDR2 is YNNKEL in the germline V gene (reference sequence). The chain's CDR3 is CASSDAVRASGANVLTF. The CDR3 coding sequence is TGTGCCAGCAGCGACGCGGTACGCGCTTCGGGGGCCAACGTCCTGACTTTC.

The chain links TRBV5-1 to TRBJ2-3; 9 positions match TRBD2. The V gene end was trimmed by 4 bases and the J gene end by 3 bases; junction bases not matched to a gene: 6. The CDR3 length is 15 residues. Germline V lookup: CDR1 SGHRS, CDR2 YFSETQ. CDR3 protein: CASSVTSGPTDTQYF. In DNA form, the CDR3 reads TGCGCCAGCAGCGTTACTAGCGGGCCTACAGATACGCAGTATTTT.

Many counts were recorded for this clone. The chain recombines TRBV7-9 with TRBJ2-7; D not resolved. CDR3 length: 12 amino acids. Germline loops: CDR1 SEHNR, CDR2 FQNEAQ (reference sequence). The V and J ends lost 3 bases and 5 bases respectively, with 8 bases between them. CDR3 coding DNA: TGTGCCAGCAGCTTTGAGGCTGACGAGCAGTACTTC. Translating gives CASSFEADEQYF.

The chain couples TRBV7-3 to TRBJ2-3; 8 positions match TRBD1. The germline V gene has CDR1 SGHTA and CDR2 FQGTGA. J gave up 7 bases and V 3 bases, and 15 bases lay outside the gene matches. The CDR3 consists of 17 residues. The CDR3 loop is CASSLPRTGLVPNTQYF. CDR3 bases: TGTGCCAGCAGCTTGCCTCGGACAGGGTTGGTACCGAATACGCAGTATTTT.

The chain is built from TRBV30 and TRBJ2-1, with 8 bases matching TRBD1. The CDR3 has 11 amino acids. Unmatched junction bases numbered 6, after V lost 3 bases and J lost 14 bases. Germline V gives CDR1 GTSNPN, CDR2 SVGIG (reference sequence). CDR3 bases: TGTGCCTGGAGCGCAGGGGGCCTTGAGTTCTTC. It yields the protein CAWSAGGLEFF.